The 29 T cell receptor beta chains below all came from one sample that was sequenced in a study of cytomegalovirus exposure and HLA in healthy donors. The PCR made use of 60 Vbeta and 13 Jbeta primers. Profiling relied on immunoSEQ multiplex PCR, and the TCRdb table lists in-frame clones only, not all of them. The sample table sets out 150,000 or so clones. Sequencing was carried out using PBMCs. Receptor source: a man aged 18 to 35 in good health and CMV-seronegative.

The genes are TRBV28 and TRBJ2-7, with a tentative D call TRBD2 (5 bases). The CDR3 sequence is 14 residues long. The germline V gene has CDR1 MDHEN and CDR2 SYDVKM. Deletions cut 4 bases from V and 6 bases from J, with 16 bases between. The CDR3 is CASSSHGGSGEQYF. CDR3 nucleotides: TGTGCCAGCAGTTCCCACGGCGGGTCCGGCGAGCAGTACTTC.

The chain recombines TRBV19 with TRBJ2-7; TRBD2 matches at 12 bases. The CDR3 contains 16 residues. The V gene's germline CDR1 is LNHDA and CDR2 SQIVND (reference sequence). Trimming took 4 bases from V and 6 from J; bases not matched to a gene: 10. CDR3: CASSKNRLAGVAEQYF. The CDR3 DNA follows: TGTGCCAGTAGTAAAAACCGACTAGCGGGAGTGGCCGAGCAGTACTTC.

The CDR3 loop is CASSLAGTGADGYTF. CDR3 in DNA: TGTGCCAGCAGCTTGGCCGGGACAGGGGCGGATGGCTACACCTTC. The rearrangement uses TRBV5-5 and TRBJ1-2; 10 nucleotides line up with TRBD1. J was trimmed by 6 bases and V by 0 bases; bases with no gene match: 5. The germline CDR1 and CDR2 sequences are SGHKS and YYEKEE (reference sequence). The CDR3 has 15 amino acids.

J is TRBJ2-7 and V is TRBV7-2, with D maybe TRBD2 (5 bases). Trimming cost V 6 bases and J 1 base, with 19 bases left between them. This CDR3 has 16 residues. Per the germline V gene, CDR1 is SGHTA and CDR2 is FQGNSA. CDR3 loop: CASSQDWVRGSYEQYF. In DNA, the CDR3 is TGTGCCAGCAGTCAGGACTGGGTCAGAGGATCCTACGAGCAGTACTTC.

The CDR3 region has the DNA TGTGCCAGCAGCTTAGGGGAGATCAGGGGCAAAAACATTCAGTACTTC. Its translation: CASSLGEIRGKNIQYF. The chain carries TRBV7-6 and TRBJ2-4; maybe TRBD1 (6 bases). This CDR3 has 16 residues. Germline V lookup: CDR1 SGHVS, CDR2 FNYEAQ. Trimming pared 1 base from V and 3 bases from J, leaving 13 bases between.

The genes are TRBV7-2 and TRBJ2-5, with D perhaps matching TRBD2 (7 bases). The last part of the DNA fits TRBJ2-7 better; the J call may be wrong. This CDR3 spans 13 amino acids. CDR1 is SGHTA and CDR2 is FQGNSA in the germline V gene. CDR3 residues: CASSLEGGDEQYF. DNA of the CDR3: TGTGCCAGCAGCTTAGAAGGGGGGGACGAGCAGTACTTC.

The chain employs TRBV5-1 and TRBJ1-2; D is possibly TRBD1 (6 bases). Per germline, CDR1 SGHRS and CDR2 YFSETQ. CDR3 length: 15 amino acids. Trimming took off 2 bases at V and 6 bases at J, with 17 bases between the two ends. This chain's CDR3 is CASSFLSGETNGYTF. As DNA, the CDR3 is TGCGCCAGCAGCTTCCTATCAGGGGAGACGAATGGCTACACCTTC.

This chain links TRBV27 with TRBJ1-4, with 7 nucleotides matching TRBD1. The CDR3 loop spans 14 amino acids. Germline V lookup: CDR1 MNHEY, CDR2 SMNVEV (reference sequence). Trimming removed 5 bases from V and 8 bases from J; junction bases left unmatched: 8. In nucleotides, the CDR3 is TGTGCCAGCAGTCCGACAGGGCTTAGCGAAAAACTGTTTTTT. Protein product: CASSPTGLSEKLFF.

The chain recombines TRBV7-2 with TRBJ2-1; TRBD1 is a possible D gene (6 bases). The V gene's germline CDR1 is SGHTA and CDR2 FQGNSA. This CDR3 is 13 amino acids long. V gave up 2 bases and J gave up 7 bases, with 9 bases separating them. In nucleotides, the CDR3 is TGTGCCAGCAGCTTATCGGGACAAAATGAGCAGTTCTTC. It specifies CASSLSGQNEQFF.

The chain has TRBV30 and TRBJ2-5; TRBD1 matches at 7 bases. After removal of 0 bases from V and 5 bases from J, the junction contained 9 bases not matched to a gene. The CDR3 covers 15 residues. The germline V gene encodes CDR1 GTSNPN and CDR2 SVGIG (reference sequence). In DNA, the CDR3 is TGTGCCTGGAGTGTACGACAGGGCGCGAGGGAGACCCAGTACTTC. This gives the protein CAWSVRQGARETQYF.

The chain recombines TRBV2 with TRBJ2-3, with no clear D. Germline values: CDR1 SNHLY, CDR2 FYNNEI. CDR3 length equals 14 residues. Trimming took off 0 bases at V and 0 bases at J, with 4 bases between the two ends. This CDR3 is CASSEATSTDTQYF. The DNA of the CDR3 is TGTGCCAGCAGTGAAGCGACTAGCACAGATACGCAGTATTTT.

J is TRBJ2-3 and V is TRBV6-7, with D tentatively TRBD1 (6 bases). TRBV6-7 is an ORF, with its function uncertain. CDR3 length: 15 residues. Trimming shortened V by 6 bases and J by 4 bases, and 17 bases separated the two germline ends. The CDR3 DNA is TGTGCCAGCAGCCCCTCGGTTCAGGGGTCAGATACGCAGTATTTT. Its translation is CASSPSVQGSDTQYF.

The rearrangement uses TRBV7-9 and TRBJ1-2, with a weak D call TRBD1 (5 bases). Germline values: CDR1 SEHNR, CDR2 FQNEAQ (reference sequence). V dropped 5 bases and J dropped 4 bases, with 11 bases sitting between them. There are 13 residues in the CDR3. In nucleotides, the CDR3 is TGTGCCAGCAGCCCGGGACTGAGCTATGGCTACACCTTC. Translating it yields CASSPGLSYGYTF.

The genes are TRBV6-5 and TRBJ1-3, with 7 bases aligning to TRBD1. V trimming: 4 bases; J trimming: 4 bases; junction bases outside the gene matches: 7. Germline CDR1 is MNHEY and CDR2 is SVGAGI. The CDR3 extends over 15 amino acids. The CDR3 loop is CASSFGTAVGNTIYF. The CDR3 DNA reads as TGTGCCAGCAGTTTTGGGACAGCCGTCGGAAACACCATATATTTT.

V usage is TRBV7-2 and J usage is TRBJ2-4; 8 positions agree with TRBD1. Germline assignment: CDR1 SGHTA and CDR2 FQGNSA. V shed 4 bases and J 2 bases; nucleotides not matched to a gene: 4. This CDR3 spans 15 amino acids. The CDR3: CASSSRGPPKNIQYF. CDR3 bases: TGTGCCAGCAGCTCCAGGGGGCCCCCCAAAAACATTCAGTACTTC.

This chain joins TRBV9 and TRBJ2-1, with D perhaps matching TRBD2 (7 bases). V gave up 4 bases and J gave up 6 bases, with 14 bases separating them. This CDR3 is 14 amino acids long. The germline V gene encodes CDR1 SGDLS and CDR2 YYNGEE. CDR3 amino acids: CASSLGGASNEQFF. As DNA, the CDR3 is TGTGCCAGCAGCCTGGGGGGGGCCTCCAATGAGCAGTTCTTC.

The V and J genes are TRBV4-3 and TRBJ2-7; perhaps TRBD2 as D (6 bases). The CDR3 runs 14 residues. V lost 1 base and J lost 5, with 12 bases in between. The germline gives CDR1 LGHNA, CDR2 YSLEER. Here the CDR3 reads CASSQVGGANEQYF. The CDR3 DNA reads TGCGCCAGCAGCCAAGTTGGAGGGGCCAACGAGCAGTACTTC.

The V gene is TRBV28, the J gene TRBJ2-7; D may be TRBD1 (5 bases). This CDR3 region has 13 residues. From germline, CDR1 is MDHEN and CDR2 SYDVKM. V dropped 2 bases and J dropped 4 bases, with 9 bases sitting between them. The DNA of the CDR3 is TGTGCCAGCAGTTTAGGGGCCAGATACGAGCAGTACTTC. Amino acids: CASSLGARYEQYF.

The rearrangement links TRBV6-1 to TRBJ2-3; 7 bases agree with TRBD1. Germline V gene sequence: CDR1 MNHNS, CDR2 SASEGT. This CDR3 is built from 13 residues. V was clipped by 5 bases and J by 5 bases; unmatched bases: 4. The CDR3, as DNA: TGTGCCAGCAGTACATACAGGGGAGATACGCAGTATTTT. Translating it yields CASSTYRGDTQYF.

This chain's CDR3 is CASSLSDRGYGYTF. CDR3 DNA: TGTGCCAGCAGTTTATCGGACAGGGGTTATGGCTACACCTTC. The chain employs TRBV28 and TRBJ1-2; 9 bases match TRBD1. Germline V gene data show CDR1 as MDHEN and CDR2 as SYDVKM. The CDR3 is 14 amino acids. With V trimmed by 1 base and J by 5 bases, 2 bases remained unmatched.

As to this clone: Other nucleotide sequences in the sample specify the same CDR3. This rearrangement joins TRBV5-1 to TRBJ2-5, with 7 bases matching TRBD2. The last part of the DNA fits TRBJ2-7 better; the J call may be wrong. The V gene's germline CDR1 is SGHRS and CDR2 YFSETQ. The CDR3 loop spans 12 amino acids. CDR3 coding DNA: TGCGCCAGCAGCTTGGCGGGGGGCGAGCAGTACTTC. It encodes CASSLAGGEQYF.

The rearrangement uses TRBV11-2 and TRBJ2-5, with 8 positions matching TRBD2. This CDR3 is 14 amino acids long. The ends lost 4 bases at V and 5 bases at J; junction bases unmatched: 6. Germline CDR1 reads SGHAT; CDR2 reads FQNNGV. CDR3 region: CASSSSGGWETQYF. As DNA, the CDR3 is TGTGCCAGCAGCTCGAGCGGGGGCTGGGAGACCCAGTACTTC.

The chain has TRBV28 and TRBJ2-6, with D possibly matching TRBD1 (6 bases). Germline CDR1 reads MDHEN; CDR2 reads SYDVKM. Between the trimmed V and J ends, which lost 7 bases and 2 bases, there was a span of 9 bases. The CDR3 extends over 14 amino acids. In DNA form, the CDR3 reads TGTGCCAGCAATGGACAGCCTGGGGCCAACGTCCTGACTTTC. Its translation is CASNGQPGANVLTF.

The rearrangement links TRBV7-9 to TRBJ2-7; D not certain. The germline gives CDR1 SEHNR, CDR2 FQNEAQ (reference sequence). This CDR3 is 13 amino acids long. V gave up 2 bases and J gave up 0 bases, with 5 bases separating them. The CDR3 loop is CASSLSVSYEQYF. CDR3 bases: TGTGCCAGCAGCTTAAGCGTCTCCTACGAGCAGTACTTC.

The genes are TRBV9 and TRBJ2-3; possible D gene TRBD1, 5 bases. The V and J ends lost 3 bases and 11 bases respectively, with 10 bases between them. Germline V lookup: CDR1 SGDLS, CDR2 YYNGEE. This CDR3 region has 11 residues. The CDR3 region is CASSAGHMQYF. CDR3 in DNA: TGTGCCAGCAGCGCCGGACACATGCAGTATTTT. Variable domain in full (rest from reference TRBV9 and TRBJ2-3): DSGVTQTPKHLITATGQRVTLRCSPRSGDLSVYWYQQSLDQGLQFLIQYYNGEERAKGNILERFSAQQFPDLHSELNLSSLELGDSALYFCASSAGHMQYFGPGTRLTVL.

The V gene is TRBV7-3, the J gene TRBJ2-2; 8 bases align to TRBD1. Germline CDR1 reads SGHTA; CDR2 reads FQGTGA. This CDR3 is 15 amino acids long. After removal of 5 bases from V and 6 bases from J, the junction contained 8 bases not matched to a gene. The CDR3 coding sequence is TGTGCCAGCAGCCAGGCGCAGGGGGCGTCCGGGGAGCTGTTTTTT. This gives the protein CASSQAQGASGELFF.

The chain uses TRBV28 and TRBJ2-7; D is perhaps TRBD2 (6 bases). Trimming took 5 bases from V and 4 from J, leaving 18 bases between them. The length of the CDR3 is 15 residues. Germline CDR1 is MDHEN and CDR2 is SYDVKM. CDR3 sequence (DNA): TGTGCCAGCAGTCCCGGGACTGAGGCTCCTTACGAGCAGTACTTC. Translating gives CASSPGTEAPYEQYF.

The rearrangement uses TRBV15 and TRBJ2-1, with D possibly being TRBD2 (6 bases). The CDR3 covers 14 residues. Germline lookup yields CDR1 LNHNV and CDR2 YYDKDF (reference sequence). V lost 0 bases to trimming and J lost 7 bases, with 10 bases between them. The CDR3 nucleotides read TGTGCCACCAGCAGAGACGGGAGAACGAATGAGCAGTTCTTC. Translation: CATSRDGRTNEQFF. Drawing the rest from reference TRBV15 and TRBJ2-1, the complete variable domain is DAMVIQNPRYQVTQFGKPVTLSCSQTLNHNVMYWYQQKSSQAPKLLFHYYDKDFNNEADTPDNFQSRRPNTSFCFLDIRSPGLGDTAMYLCATSRDGRTNEQFFGPGTRLTVL.

The rearrangement joins TRBV19 to TRBJ1-1; 9 nucleotides line up with TRBD1. This CDR3 is 13 amino acids long. Germline trimming cut 11 bases from V and 6 bases from J; bases unmatched to any gene: 10. Looked up from germline, CDR1 is LNHDA and CDR2 is SQIVND (reference sequence). DNA of the CDR3: TGTGCCTCTCGGACAGGGGAAGGCGCTGAAGCTTTCTTT. Amino acid sequence: CASRTGEGAEAFF. Full variable domain (rest looked up from reference TRBV19 and TRBJ1-1): DGGITQSPKYLFRKEGQNVTLSCEQNLNHDAMYWYRQDPGQGLRLIYYSQIVNDFQKGDIAEGYSVSREKKESFPLTVTSAQKNPTAFYLCASRTGEGAEAFFGQGTRLTVV.